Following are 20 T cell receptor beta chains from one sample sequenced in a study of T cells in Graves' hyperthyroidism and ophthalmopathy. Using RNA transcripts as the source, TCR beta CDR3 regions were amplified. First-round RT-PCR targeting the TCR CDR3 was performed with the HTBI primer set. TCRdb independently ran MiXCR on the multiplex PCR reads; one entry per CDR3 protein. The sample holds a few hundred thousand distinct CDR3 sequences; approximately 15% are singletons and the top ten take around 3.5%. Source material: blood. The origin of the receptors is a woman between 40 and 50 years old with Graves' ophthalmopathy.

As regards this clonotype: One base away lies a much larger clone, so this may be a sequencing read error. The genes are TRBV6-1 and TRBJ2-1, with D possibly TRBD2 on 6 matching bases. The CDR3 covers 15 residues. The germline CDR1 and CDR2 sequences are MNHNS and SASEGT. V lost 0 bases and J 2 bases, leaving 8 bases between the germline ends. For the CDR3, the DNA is TGTGCCAGCAGTGAAGCTAGCGGCCCCTACAATGAGCAGTTCTTC. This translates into CASSEASGPYNEQFF.

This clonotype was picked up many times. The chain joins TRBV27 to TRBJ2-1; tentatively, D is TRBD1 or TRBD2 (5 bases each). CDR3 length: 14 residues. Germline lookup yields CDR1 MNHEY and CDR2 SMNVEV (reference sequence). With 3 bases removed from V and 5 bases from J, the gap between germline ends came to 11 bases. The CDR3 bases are TGTGCCAGCAGTTTGTCGGGGACCCACAATGAGCAGTTCTTC. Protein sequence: CASSLSGTHNEQFF.

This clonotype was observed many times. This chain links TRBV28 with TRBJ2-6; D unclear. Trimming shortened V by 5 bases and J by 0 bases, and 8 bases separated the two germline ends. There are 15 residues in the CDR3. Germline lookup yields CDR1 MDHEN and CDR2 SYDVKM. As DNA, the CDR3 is TGTGCCAGCAGTACCCGATACTCTGGGGCCAACGTCCTGACTTTC. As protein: CASSTRYSGANVLTF.

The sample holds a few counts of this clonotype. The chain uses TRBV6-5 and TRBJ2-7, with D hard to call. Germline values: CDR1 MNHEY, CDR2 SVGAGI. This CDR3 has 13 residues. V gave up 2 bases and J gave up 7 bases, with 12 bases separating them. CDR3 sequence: CASSYVRVGEQYF. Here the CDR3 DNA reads TGTGCCAGCAGTTACGTCCGCGTGGGAGAGCAGTACTTC.

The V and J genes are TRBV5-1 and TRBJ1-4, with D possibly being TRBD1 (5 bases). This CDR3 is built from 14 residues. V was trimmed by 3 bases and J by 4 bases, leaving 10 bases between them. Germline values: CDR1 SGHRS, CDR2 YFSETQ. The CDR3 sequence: CASSSGTDNEKLFF. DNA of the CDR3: TGCGCCAGCAGCTCCGGGACGGATAATGAAAAACTGTTTTTT.

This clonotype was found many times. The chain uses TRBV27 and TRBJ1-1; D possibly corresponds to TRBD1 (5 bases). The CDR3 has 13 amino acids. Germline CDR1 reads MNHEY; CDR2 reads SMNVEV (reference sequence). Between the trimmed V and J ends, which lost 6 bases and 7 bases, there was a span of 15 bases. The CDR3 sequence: CASRRSDSFEAFF. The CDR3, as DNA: TGTGCCAGCAGGCGCAGTGACAGTTTTGAAGCTTTCTTT.

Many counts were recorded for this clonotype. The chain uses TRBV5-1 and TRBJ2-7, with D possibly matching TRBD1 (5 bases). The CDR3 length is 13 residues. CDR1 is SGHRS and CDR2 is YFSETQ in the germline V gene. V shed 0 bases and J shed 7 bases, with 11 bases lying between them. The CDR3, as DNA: TGCGCCAGCAGCTTGGGTCAGGGATTAGAGCAGTACTTC. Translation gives CASSLGQGLEQYF.

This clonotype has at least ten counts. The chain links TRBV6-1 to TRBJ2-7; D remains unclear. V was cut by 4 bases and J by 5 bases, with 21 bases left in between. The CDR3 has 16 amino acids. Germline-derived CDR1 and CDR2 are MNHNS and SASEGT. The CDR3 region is CASSVRGGLAPHEQYF. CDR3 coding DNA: TGTGCCAGCAGTGTTCGAGGTGGATTAGCCCCCCACGAGCAGTACTTC.

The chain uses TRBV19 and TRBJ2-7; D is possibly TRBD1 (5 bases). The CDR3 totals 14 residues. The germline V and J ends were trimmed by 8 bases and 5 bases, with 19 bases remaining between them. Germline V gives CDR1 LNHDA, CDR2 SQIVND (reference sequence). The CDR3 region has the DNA TGTGCCAGTTCCCCGGAAGGGGCCATCGACGAGCAGTACTTC. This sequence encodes CASSPEGAIDEQYF.

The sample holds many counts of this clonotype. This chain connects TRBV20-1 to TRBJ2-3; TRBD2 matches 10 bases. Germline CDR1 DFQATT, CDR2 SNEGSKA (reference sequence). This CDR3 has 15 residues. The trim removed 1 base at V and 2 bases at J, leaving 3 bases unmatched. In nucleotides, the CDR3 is TGCAGTGCTAGAGTGACTAGCGGGCCCACAGATACGCAGTATTTT. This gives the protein CSARVTSGPTDTQYF.

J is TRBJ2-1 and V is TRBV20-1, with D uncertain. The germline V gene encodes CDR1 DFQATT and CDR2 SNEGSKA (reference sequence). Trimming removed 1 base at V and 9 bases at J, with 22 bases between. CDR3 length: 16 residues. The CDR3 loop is CSARAPVASTFFEQFF. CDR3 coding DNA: TGCAGTGCTAGAGCCCCGGTCGCGAGTACATTTTTTGAGCAGTTCTTC.

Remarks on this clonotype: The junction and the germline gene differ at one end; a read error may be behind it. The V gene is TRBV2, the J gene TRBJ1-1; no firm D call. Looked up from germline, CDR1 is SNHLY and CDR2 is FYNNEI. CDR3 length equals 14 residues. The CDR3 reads CASGARTDNTEASF. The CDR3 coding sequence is TGTGCCAGCGGTGCCCGGACGGATAACACTGAAGCTTCCTTT. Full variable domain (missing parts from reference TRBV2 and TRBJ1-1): EPEVTQTPSHQVTQMGQEVILRCVPISNHLYFYWYRQILGQKVEFLVSFYNNEISEKSEIFDDQFSVERPDGSNFTLKIRSTKLEDSAMYFCASGARTDNTEASFGQGTRLTVV.

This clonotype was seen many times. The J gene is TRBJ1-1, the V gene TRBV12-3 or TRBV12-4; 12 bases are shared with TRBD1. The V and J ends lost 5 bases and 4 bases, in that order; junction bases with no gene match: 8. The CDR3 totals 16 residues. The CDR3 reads CASSTGTGGGITEAFF. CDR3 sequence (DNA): TGTGCCAGCAGTACCGGGACAGGGGGCGGTATCACTGAAGCTTTCTTT.

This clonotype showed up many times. This CDR3 reads CASSLTGQGRHTEAFF. The CDR3 DNA reads TGTGCCAGCAGCTTAACCGGACAGGGGAGGCACACTGAAGCTTTCTTT. This rearrangement joins TRBV7-3 to TRBJ1-1; TRBD1 matches at 9 bases. CDR3 length equals 16 residues. Germline V gives CDR1 SGHTA, CDR2 FQGTGA. The ends lost 0 bases at V and 3 bases at J; junction bases unmatched: 5.

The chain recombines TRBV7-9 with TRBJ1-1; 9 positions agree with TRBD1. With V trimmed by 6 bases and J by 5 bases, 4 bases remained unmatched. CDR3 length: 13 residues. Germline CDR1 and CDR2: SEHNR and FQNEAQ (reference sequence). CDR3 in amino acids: CASSWDRVTEAFF. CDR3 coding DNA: TGTGCCAGCAGTTGGGACAGGGTTACTGAAGCTTTCTTT.

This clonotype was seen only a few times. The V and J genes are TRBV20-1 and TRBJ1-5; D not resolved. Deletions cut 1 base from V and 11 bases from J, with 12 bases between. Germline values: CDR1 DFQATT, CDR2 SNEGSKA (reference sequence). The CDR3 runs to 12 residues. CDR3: CSARATPWTQHF. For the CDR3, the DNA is TGCAGTGCTAGAGCGACTCCCTGGACCCAGCATTTT.

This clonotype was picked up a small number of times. CDR3 amino acids: CSARRGMNTEAFF. CDR3 nucleotide sequence: TGCAGTGCTAGGAGAGGAATGAACACTGAAGCTTTCTTT. The chain has TRBV20-1 and TRBJ1-1; D uncertain. CDR1 is DFQATT, CDR2 SNEGSKA, per germline (reference sequence). The V gene lost 3 bases and the J gene lost 0 bases, with 8 bases spanning the gap. This CDR3 contains 13 residues.

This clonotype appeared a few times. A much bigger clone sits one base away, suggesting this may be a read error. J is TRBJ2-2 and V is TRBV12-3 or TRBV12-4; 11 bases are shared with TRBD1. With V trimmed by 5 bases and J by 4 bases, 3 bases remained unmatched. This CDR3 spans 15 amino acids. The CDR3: CASSVGTGGTGELFF. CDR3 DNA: TGTGCCAGCAGTGTGGGGACAGGGGGCACCGGGGAGCTGTTTTTT.

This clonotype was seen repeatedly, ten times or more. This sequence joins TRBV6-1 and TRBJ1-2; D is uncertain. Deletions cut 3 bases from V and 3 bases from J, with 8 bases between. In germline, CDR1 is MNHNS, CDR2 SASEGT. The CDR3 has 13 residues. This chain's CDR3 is CASSEMRHYGYTF. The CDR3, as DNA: TGTGCCAGCAGTGAGATGCGGCACTATGGCTACACCTTC.

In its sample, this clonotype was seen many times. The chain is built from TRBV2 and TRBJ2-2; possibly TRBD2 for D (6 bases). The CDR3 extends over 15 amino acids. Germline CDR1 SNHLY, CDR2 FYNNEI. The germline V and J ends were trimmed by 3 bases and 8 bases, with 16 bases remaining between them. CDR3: CASSDGTPRGGELFF. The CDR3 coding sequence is TGTGCCAGCAGTGATGGGACTCCTCGGGGTGGGGAGCTGTTTTTT.